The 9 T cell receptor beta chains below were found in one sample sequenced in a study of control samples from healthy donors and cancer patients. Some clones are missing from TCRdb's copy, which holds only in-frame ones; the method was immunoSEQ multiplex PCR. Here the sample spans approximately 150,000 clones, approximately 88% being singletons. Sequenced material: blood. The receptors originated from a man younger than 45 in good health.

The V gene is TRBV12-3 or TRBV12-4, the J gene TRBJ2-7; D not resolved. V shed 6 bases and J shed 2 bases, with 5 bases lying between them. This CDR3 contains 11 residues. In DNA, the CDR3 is TGTGCCAGCAGACAAACCTACGAGCAGTACTTC. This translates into CASRQTYEQYF.

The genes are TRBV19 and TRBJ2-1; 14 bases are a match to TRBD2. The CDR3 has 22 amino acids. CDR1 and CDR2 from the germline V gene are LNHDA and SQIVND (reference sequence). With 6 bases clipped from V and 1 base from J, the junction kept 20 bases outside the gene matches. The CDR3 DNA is TGTGCCAGTAGCCTACGCCTTAGACTAGCGGGAGGGCCAGTACTGTCCTACAATGAGCAGTTCTTC. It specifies CASSLRLRLAGGPVLSYNEQFF. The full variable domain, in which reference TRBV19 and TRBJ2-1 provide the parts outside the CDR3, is DGGITQSPKYLFRKEGQNVTLSCEQNLNHDAMYWYRQDPGQGLRLIYYSQIVNDFQKGDIAEGYSVSREKKESFPLTVTSAQKNPTAFYLCASSLRLRLAGGPVLSYNEQFFGPGTRLTVL.

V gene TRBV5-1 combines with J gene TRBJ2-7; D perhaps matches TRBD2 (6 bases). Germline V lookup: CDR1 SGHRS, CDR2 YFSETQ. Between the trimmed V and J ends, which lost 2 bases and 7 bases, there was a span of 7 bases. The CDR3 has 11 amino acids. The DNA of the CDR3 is TGCGCCAGCAGCTTCGCGGGGGAGCAGTACTTC. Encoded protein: CASSFAGEQYF.

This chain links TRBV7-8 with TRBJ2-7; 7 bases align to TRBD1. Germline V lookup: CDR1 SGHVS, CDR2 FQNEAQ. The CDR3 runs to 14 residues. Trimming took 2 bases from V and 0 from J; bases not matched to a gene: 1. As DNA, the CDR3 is TGTGCCAGCAGCTTAACAGGGGCCTCCTACGAGCAGTACTTC. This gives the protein CASSLTGASYEQYF.

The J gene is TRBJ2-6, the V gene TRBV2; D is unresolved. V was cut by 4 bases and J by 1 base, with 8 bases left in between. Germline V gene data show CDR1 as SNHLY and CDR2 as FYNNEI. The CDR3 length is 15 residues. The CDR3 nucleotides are TGTGCCAGCAGTGCCCAGTCTTCTGGGGCCAACGTCCTGACTTTC. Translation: CASSAQSSGANVLTF.

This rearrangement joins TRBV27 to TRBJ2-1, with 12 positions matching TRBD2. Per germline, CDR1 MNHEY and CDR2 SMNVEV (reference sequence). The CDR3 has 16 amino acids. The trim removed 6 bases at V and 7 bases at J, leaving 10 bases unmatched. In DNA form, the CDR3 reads TGTGCCAGCAGCTGGAGACTAGCGGGAGTTGTGAATGAGCAGTTCTTC. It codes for CASSWRLAGVVNEQFF.

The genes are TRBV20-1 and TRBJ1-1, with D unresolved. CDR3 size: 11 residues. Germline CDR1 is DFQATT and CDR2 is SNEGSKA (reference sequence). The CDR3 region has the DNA TGCAGGATTTGGGAGCTCTCTGAAGCTTTCTTT. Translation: CRIWELSEAFF.

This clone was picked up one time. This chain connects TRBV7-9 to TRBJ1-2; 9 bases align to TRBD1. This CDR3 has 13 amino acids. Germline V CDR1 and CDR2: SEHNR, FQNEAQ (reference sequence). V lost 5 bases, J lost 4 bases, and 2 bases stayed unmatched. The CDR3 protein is CASSQTGGYGYTF. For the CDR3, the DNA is TGTGCCAGCAGCCAGACAGGGGGCTATGGCTACACCTTC.

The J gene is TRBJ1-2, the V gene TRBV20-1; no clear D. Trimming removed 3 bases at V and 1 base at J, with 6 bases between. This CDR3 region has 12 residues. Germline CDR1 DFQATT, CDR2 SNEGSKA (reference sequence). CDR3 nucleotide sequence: TGCAGTGCTAGTGAGGATAACTATGGCTACACCTTC. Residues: CSASEDNYGYTF.